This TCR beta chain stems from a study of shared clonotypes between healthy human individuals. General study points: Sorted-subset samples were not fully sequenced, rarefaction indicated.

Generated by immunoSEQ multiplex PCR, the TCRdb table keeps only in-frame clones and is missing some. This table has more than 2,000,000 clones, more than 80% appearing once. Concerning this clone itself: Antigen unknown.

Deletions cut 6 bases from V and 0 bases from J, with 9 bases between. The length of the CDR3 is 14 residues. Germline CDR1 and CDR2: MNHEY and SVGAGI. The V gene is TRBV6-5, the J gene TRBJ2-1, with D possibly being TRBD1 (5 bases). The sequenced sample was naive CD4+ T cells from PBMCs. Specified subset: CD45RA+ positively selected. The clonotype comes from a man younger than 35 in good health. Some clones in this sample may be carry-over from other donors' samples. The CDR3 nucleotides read TGTGCCAGCAGGGGGCTCGGCTCCTACAATGAGCAGTTCTTC. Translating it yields CASRGLGSYNEQFF.